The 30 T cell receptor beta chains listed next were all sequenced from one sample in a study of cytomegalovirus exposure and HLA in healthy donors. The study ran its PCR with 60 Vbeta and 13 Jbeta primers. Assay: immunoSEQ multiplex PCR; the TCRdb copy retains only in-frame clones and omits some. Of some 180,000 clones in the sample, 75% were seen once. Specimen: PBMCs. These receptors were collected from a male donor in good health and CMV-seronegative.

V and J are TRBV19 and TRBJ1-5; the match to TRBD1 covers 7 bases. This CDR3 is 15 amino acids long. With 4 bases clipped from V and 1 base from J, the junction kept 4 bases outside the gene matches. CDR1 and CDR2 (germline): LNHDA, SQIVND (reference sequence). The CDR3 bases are TGTGCCAGTAGTACCCTACAGGGGAGCAATCAGCCCCAGCATTTT. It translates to CASSTLQGSNQPQHF.

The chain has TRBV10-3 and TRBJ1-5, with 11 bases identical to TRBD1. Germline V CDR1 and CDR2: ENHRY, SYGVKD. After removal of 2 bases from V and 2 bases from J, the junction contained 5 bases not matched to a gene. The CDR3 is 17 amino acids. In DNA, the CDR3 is TGTGCCATCAGTGAGCCCTGGACAGGGGGCGGCAATCAGCCCCAGCATTTT. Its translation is CAISEPWTGGGNQPQHF.

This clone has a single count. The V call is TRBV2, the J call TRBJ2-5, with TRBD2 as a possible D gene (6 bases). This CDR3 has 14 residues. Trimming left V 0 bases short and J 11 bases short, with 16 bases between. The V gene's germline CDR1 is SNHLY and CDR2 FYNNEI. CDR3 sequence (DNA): TGTGCCAGCAGTGAAGCTACTCCGCGCGGGGAGCAGTACTTC. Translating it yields CASSEATPRGEQYF.

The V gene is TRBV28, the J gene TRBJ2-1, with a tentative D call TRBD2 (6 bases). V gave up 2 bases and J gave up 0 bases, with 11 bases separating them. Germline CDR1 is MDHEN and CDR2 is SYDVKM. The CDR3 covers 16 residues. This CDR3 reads CASSLTGVPSYNEQFF. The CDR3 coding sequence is TGTGCCAGCAGTTTAACGGGGGTCCCCTCCTACAATGAGCAGTTCTTC.

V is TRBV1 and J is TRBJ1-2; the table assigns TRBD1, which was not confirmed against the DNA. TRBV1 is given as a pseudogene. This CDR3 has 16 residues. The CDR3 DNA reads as TGCACCAGCAGCCACCGGGACAGGGAAACTCGCTATGGCTACACCTTC. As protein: CTSSHRDRETRYGYTF.

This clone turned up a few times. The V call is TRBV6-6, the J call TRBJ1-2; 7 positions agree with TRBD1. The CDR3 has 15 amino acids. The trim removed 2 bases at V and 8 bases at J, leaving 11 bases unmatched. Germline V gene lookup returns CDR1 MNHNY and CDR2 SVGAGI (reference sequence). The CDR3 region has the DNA TGTGCCAGCAGTTACCCGGGGGACAGCCTTTTCGGCTACACCTTC. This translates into CASSYPGDSLFGYTF.

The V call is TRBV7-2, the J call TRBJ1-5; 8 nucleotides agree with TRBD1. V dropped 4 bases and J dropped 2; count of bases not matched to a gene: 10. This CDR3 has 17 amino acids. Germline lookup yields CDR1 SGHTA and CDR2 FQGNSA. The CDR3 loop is CASSYDRGWSGNQPQHF. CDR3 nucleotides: TGTGCCAGCAGCTATGACAGGGGATGGTCGGGCAATCAGCCCCAGCATTTT. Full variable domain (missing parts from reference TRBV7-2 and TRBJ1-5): GAGVSQSPSNKVTEKGKDVELRCDPISGHTALYWYRQSLGQGLEFLIYFQGNSAPDKSGLPSDRFSAERTGGSVSTLTIQRTQQEDSAVYLCASSYDRGWSGNQPQHFGDGTRLSIL.

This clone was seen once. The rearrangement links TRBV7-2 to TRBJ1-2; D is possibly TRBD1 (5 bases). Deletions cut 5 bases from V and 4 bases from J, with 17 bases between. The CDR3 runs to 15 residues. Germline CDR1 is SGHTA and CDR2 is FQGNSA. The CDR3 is CASSLLVQGGYGYTF. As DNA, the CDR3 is TGTGCCAGCAGCCTTCTAGTTCAGGGCGGCTATGGCTACACCTTC.

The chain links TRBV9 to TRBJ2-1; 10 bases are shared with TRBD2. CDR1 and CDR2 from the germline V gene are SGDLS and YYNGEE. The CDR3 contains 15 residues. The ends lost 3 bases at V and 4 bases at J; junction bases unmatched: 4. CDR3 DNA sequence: TGTGCCAGCAGCGCTACGGGACTAGCGTACAATGAGCAGTTCTTC. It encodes CASSATGLAYNEQFF.

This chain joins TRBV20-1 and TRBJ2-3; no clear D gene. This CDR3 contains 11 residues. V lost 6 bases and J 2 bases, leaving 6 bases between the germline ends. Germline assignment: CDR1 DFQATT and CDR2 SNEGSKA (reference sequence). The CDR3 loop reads CSALLTDTQYF. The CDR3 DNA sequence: TGCAGTGCCCTCCTCACAGATACGCAGTATTTT.

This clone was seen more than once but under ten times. The CDR3 DNA sequence: TGTGCCAGCAGTTACTCGTTATCTAACTATGGCTACACCTTC. It is translated as CASSYSLSNYGYTF. The J gene is TRBJ1-2, the V gene TRBV6-5; no clear D gene. The V and J ends lost 0 bases and 0 bases respectively, with 5 bases between them. Germline CDR1 MNHEY, CDR2 SVGAGI. The CDR3 has 14 amino acids.

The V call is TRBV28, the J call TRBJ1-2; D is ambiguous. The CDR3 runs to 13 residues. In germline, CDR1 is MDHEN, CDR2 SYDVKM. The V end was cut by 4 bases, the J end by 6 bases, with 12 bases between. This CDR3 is CASSSMAADGYTF. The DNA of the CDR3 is TGTGCCAGCAGTTCTATGGCGGCGGATGGCTACACCTTC.

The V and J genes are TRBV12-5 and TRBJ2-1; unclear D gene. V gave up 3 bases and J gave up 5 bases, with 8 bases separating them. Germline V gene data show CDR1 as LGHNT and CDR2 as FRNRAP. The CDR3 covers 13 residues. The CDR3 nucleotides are TGTGCTAGTGGTTTCTATCGGGACAATGAGCAGTTCTTC. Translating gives CASGFYRDNEQFF.

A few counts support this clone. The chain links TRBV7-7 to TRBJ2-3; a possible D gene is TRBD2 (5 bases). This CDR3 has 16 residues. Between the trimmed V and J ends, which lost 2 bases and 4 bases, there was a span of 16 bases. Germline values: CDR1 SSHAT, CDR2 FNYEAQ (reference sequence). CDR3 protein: CASSLFRTLYADTQYF. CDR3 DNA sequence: TGTGCCAGCAGCTTATTTAGGACTCTGTATGCAGATACGCAGTATTTT.

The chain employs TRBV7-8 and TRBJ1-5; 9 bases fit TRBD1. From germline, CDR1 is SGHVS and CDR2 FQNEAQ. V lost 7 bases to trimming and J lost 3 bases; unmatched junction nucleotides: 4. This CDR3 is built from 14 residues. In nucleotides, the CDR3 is TGTGCCAGCACTCGGACAGGGGTCAATCAGCCCCAGCATTTT. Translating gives CASTRTGVNQPQHF.

The CDR3 DNA reads TGTGCCAGTAGTACCCCAGGGCGCGAGCAGTACTTC. Protein product: CASSTPGREQYF. The genes are TRBV19 and TRBJ2-7, with a possible D match to TRBD1 (5 bases). Germline assignment: CDR1 LNHDA and CDR2 SQIVND (reference sequence). V lost 4 bases and J lost 6, with 10 bases in between. The length of the CDR3 is 12 residues.

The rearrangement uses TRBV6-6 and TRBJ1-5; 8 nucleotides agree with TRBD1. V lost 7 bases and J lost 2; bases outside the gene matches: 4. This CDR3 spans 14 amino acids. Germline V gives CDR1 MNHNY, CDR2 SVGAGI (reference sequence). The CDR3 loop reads CASTGQGRNQPQHF. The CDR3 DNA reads TGTGCCAGCACCGGACAGGGACGCAATCAGCCCCAGCATTTT.

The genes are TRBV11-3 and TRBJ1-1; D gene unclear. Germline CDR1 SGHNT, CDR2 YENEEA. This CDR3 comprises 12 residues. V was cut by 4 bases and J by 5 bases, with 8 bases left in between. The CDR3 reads CASSSGGTEAFF. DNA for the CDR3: TGTGCCAGCAGCTCTGGAGGGACTGAAGCTTTCTTT.

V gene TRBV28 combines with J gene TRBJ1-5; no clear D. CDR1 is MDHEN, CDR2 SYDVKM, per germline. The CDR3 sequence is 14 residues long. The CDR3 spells CLYGGDNSNQPQHF. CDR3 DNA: TGTCTCTACGGCGGGGATAATAGCAATCAGCCCCAGCATTTT.

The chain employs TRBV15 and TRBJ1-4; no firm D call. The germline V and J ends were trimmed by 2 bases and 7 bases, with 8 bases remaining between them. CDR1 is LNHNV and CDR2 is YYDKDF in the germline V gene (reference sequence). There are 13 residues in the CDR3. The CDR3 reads CATSRPGIEKLFF. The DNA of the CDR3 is TGTGCCACCAGCAGACCGGGAATTGAAAAACTGTTTTTT. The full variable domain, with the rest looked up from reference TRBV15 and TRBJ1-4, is DAMVIQNPRYQVTQFGKPVTLSCSQTLNHNVMYWYQQKSSQAPKLLFHYYDKDFNNEADTPDNFQSRRPNTSFCFLDIRSPGLGDTAMYLCATSRPGIEKLFFGSGTQLSVL.

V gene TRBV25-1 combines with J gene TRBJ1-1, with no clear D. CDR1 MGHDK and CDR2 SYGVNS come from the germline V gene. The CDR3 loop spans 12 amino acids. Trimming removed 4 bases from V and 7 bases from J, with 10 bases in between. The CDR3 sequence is CASSGDTHEAFF. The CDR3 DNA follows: TGTGCCAGCAGTGGCGATACTCATGAAGCTTTCTTT.

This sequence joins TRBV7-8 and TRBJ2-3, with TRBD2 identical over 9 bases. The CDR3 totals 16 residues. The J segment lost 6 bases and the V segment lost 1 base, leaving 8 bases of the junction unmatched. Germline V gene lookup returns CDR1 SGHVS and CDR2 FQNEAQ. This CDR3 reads CASSLENRGRVDTQYF. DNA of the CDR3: TGTGCCAGCAGCTTAGAGAATCGCGGGAGGGTTGATACGCAGTATTTT.

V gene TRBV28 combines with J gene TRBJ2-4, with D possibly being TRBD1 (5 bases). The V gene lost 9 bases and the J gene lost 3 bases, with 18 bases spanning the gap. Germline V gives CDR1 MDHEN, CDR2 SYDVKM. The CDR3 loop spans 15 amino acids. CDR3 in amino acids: CASGQSGSGKNIQYF. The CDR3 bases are TGTGCCAGTGGCCAGTCAGGGTCGGGCAAAAACATTCAGTACTTC.

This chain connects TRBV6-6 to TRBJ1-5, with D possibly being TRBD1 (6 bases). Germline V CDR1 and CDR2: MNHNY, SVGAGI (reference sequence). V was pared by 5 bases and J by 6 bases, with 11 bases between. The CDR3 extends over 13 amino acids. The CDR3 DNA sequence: TGTGCCAGCAGTACCAACAGGGTTCAGCCCCAGCATTTT. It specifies CASSTNRVQPQHF.

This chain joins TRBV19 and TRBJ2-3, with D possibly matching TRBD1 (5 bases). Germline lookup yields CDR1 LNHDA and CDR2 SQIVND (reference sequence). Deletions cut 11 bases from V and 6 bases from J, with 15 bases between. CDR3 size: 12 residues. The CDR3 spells CAVSGIWDTQYF. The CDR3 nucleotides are TGTGCCGTATCAGGGATTTGGGATACGCAGTATTTT.

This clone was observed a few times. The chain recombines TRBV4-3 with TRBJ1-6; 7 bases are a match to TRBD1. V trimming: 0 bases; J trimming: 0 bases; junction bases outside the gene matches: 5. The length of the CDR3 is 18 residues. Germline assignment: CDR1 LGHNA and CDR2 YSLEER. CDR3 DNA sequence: TGCGCCAGCAGCCAAGAGGCAGGACAGGTCTCCTATAATTCACCCCTCCACTTT. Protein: CASSQEAGQVSYNSPLHF.

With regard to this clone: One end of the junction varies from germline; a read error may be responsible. The CDR3 sequence is CSSSHREGQPQHF. CDR3 bases: TGTTCCAGCAGCCACAGGGAGGGTCAGCCCCAGCATTTT. This rearrangement joins TRBV7-9 to TRBJ1-5, with D maybe TRBD1 (6 bases). The CDR3 contains 13 residues. Germline lookup yields CDR1 SEHNR and CDR2 FQNEAQ (reference sequence).

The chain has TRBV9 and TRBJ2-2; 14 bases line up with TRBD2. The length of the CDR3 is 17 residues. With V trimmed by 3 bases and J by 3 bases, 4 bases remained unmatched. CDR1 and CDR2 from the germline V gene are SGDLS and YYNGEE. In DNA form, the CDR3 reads TGTGCCAGCAGCGCCGGACTAGCGGGAGGAGACACCGGGGAGCTGTTTTTT. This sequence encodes CASSAGLAGGDTGELFF.

The CDR3 DNA follows: TGCGCCAGCAGCTTGGGAGCTCTGACAGGGGAAGGCTACACCTTC. It codes for CASSLGALTGEGYTF. The rearrangement joins TRBV5-1 to TRBJ1-2; 8 positions match TRBD1. CDR3 length equals 15 residues. V trimming: 0 bases; J trimming: 8 bases; junction bases outside the gene matches: 9. CDR1 is SGHRS, CDR2 YFSETQ, per germline.

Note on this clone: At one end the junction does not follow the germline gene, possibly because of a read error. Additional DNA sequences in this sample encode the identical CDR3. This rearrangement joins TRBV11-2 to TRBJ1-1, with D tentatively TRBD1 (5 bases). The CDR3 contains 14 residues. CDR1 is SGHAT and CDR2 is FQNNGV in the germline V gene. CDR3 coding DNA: TGTGCCAGCAGCTTAAGGGGATCGAGCACTGAGGCTTTCTTT. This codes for CASSLRGSSTEAFF.